The 2 T cell receptor beta chains given below trace back to one sample, sequenced in a study of read filtering for tumor transcriptome and immune sequencing. Molecular barcoded adaptors covering alpha/delta and beta/gamma chains were used on roughly 400 ng RNA. One entry per CDR3 protein results from TCRdb running MiXCR on the reads. Among some 130,000 distinct CDR3 sequences listed, 10% to 15% were seen once. Sequencing was performed on a population of CD138-negative cells sorted from bone marrow. These receptors originate from a donor over 35 with multiple myeloma.

This clonotype was observed many times. This CDR3 reads CASSLAGIGVDEQFF. In DNA, the CDR3 is TGTGCCAGCAGCCTAGCGGGCATAGGTGTGGATGAGCAGTTCTTC. The chain is built from TRBV7-3 and TRBJ2-1; the match to TRBD2 covers 8 bases. CDR1 SGHTA and CDR2 FQGTGA come from the germline V gene. With V trimmed by 5 bases and J by 8 bases, 11 bases remained unmatched. The CDR3 is made up of 15 amino acids.

This clonotype was seen only once. A much larger clone lies one base from this, so it may be a read error. The chain joins TRBV29-1 to TRBJ1-4; the D is unclear. The length of the CDR3 is 11 residues. Germline V gene data show CDR1 as SQVTM and CDR2 as ANQGSEA. Deletions cut 7 bases from V and 7 bases from J, with 10 bases between. The CDR3, as DNA: TGCAGCGCGCAGCGGGGTGAAAAACTGTTTTTT. Protein product: CSAQRGEKLFF.